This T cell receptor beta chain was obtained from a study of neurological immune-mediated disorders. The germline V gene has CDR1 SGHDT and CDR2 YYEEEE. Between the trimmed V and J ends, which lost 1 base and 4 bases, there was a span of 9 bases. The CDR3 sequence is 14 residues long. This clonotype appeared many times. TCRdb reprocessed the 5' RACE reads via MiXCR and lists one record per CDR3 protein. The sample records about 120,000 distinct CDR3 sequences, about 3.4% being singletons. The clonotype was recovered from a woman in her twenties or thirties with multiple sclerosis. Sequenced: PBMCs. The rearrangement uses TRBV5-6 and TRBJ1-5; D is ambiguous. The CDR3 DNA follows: TGTGCCAGCAGCTTGAGCAGCGCAAATCAGCCCCAGCATTTT. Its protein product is CASSLSSANQPQHF.